The 15 T cell receptor beta chains listed next were all sequenced from one sample in a study of HIV-infected patients and healthy controls. MiXCR was run by TCRdb on the 5' RACE reads, yielding one entry per CDR3 protein. Here the sample spans roughly 68,000 distinct CDR3 sequences, approximately 21% being singletons. The sample was CD4+ T cells from blood. These receptors all come from a human donor in good health.

The sample holds many counts of this clonotype. The chain carries TRBV5-5 and TRBJ1-2; 9 bases line up with TRBD1. The CDR3 length is 15 residues. With 4 bases clipped from V and 3 bases from J, the junction kept 7 bases outside the gene matches. Germline V CDR1 and CDR2: SGHKS, YYEKEE (reference sequence). CDR3 residues: CASSPRGQGYYGYTF. The CDR3 bases are TGTGCCAGCAGCCCCAGAGGACAGGGGTACTATGGCTACACCTTC.

In this sample, this clonotype turned up many times. V and J are TRBV4-1 and TRBJ2-5; a weak D match, TRBD1 (6 bases). The V gene's germline CDR1 is MGHRA and CDR2 YSYEKL. V gave up 2 bases and J gave up 5 bases, with 18 bases separating them. The CDR3 covers 16 residues. The CDR3 region has the DNA TGCGCCAGCAGCCAATTTACAGGGAGATCTGCGGAGACCCAGTACTTC. Translated, it gives CASSQFTGRSAETQYF.

This clonotype was detected ten times or more. V usage is TRBV7-2 and J usage is TRBJ1-2; 8 nucleotides align to TRBD1. The V segment lost 2 bases and the J segment 2 bases; nucleotides outside the gene matches: 10. Germline loops: CDR1 SGHTA, CDR2 FQGNSA. The CDR3 spans 17 residues. In DNA, the CDR3 is TGTGCCAGCAGCTTATCCGGGACAGGTCGTGCCAACTATGGCTACACCTTC. Translating gives CASSLSGTGRANYGYTF.

Ten or more counts support this clonotype. The rearrangement uses TRBV20-1 and TRBJ2-3, with D maybe TRBD2 (5 bases). The ends were cut back, 7 bases at V and 4 bases at J, with 12 bases in the middle. Germline-derived CDR1 and CDR2 are DFQATT and SNEGSKA (reference sequence). The CDR3 extends over 12 amino acids. The CDR3 coding sequence is TGCAGTGTCAGCGGTTTATCAGATACGCAGTATTTT. Amino acids: CSVSGLSDTQYF.

This clonotype came up once. The V call is TRBV6-1, the J call TRBJ1-1, with a possible D match to TRBD1 (6 bases). Germline CDR1 reads MNHNS; CDR2 reads SASEGT. CDR3 length: 15 residues. With 6 bases removed from V and 0 bases from J, the gap between germline ends came to 14 bases. The CDR3 nucleotides read TGTGCCAGCAGGATGACAGGCTTAATGAACACTGAAGCTTTCTTT. Translation gives CASRMTGLMNTEAFF.

This clonotype appeared a few times. CDR3 in amino acids: CSVLLGQGYGYTF. The CDR3, as DNA: TGCAGTGTTCTCTTAGGACAGGGCTATGGCTACACCTTC. The rearrangement uses TRBV20-1 and TRBJ1-2; 8 bases map to TRBD1. V was clipped by 7 bases and J by 4 bases; unmatched bases: 8. This CDR3 comprises 13 residues. Germline V CDR1 and CDR2: DFQATT, SNEGSKA (reference sequence).

This clonotype was counted many times. This chain uses TRBV5-1 with TRBJ2-3, with D uncertain. Trimming stripped 3 bases from V and 1 base from J, with 9 bases between. CDR3 length: 14 residues. The germline V gene has CDR1 SGHRS and CDR2 YFSETQ. DNA for the CDR3: TGCGCCAGCAGCTCCCTACGGGGCACAGATACGCAGTATTTT. Translation gives CASSSLRGTDTQYF.

The chain carries TRBV19 and TRBJ1-2; the D gene is possibly TRBD1 (5 bases). Germline V CDR1 and CDR2: LNHDA, SQIVND (reference sequence). The CDR3 consists of 13 residues. The V and J ends lost 7 bases and 4 bases respectively, with 13 bases between them. The CDR3 loop is CASTPPGLYGYTF. The CDR3 nucleotides are TGTGCCAGTACCCCCCCGGGGCTCTATGGCTACACCTTC.

In its sample, this clonotype was seen many times. The CDR3 DNA reads TGCAGCGTTGGGAAACTGATCACTGAAGCTTTCTTT. Translating gives CSVGKLITEAFF. V and J are TRBV29-1 and TRBJ1-1; D not certain. CDR1 is SQVTM and CDR2 is ANQGSEA in the germline V gene. The CDR3 runs to 12 residues. The V end was cut by 4 bases, the J end by 4 bases, with 10 bases between.

This clonotype was seen many times. The J gene is TRBJ1-1, the V gene TRBV20-1, with a tentative D call TRBD1 (5 bases). The germline V gene encodes CDR1 DFQATT and CDR2 SNEGSKA (reference sequence). This CDR3 contains 14 residues. V lost 0 bases and J 5 bases, leaving 13 bases between the germline ends. The CDR3: CSARDQVGVTEAFF. CDR3 DNA sequence: TGCAGTGCTAGAGATCAGGTGGGGGTGACTGAAGCTTTCTTT.

There are many counts of this clonotype. The J gene is TRBJ2-5, the V gene TRBV13, with 10 nucleotides matching TRBD2. The V gene's germline CDR1 is PRHDT and CDR2 FYEKMQ (reference sequence). J gave up 1 base and V 5 bases, and 7 bases lay outside the gene matches. This CDR3 region has 16 residues. CDR3 residues: CASSRRTSGPQETQYF. In DNA form, the CDR3 reads TGTGCCAGCAGCCGTCGGACTAGCGGTCCCCAAGAGACCCAGTACTTC.

The V call is TRBV20-1, the J call TRBJ2-2; 7 bases align to TRBD1. Germline trimming cut 6 bases from V and 5 bases from J; bases unmatched to any gene: 9. This CDR3 has 14 residues. CDR1 is DFQATT and CDR2 is SNEGSKA in the germline V gene (reference sequence). The CDR3 spells CSARQGEGTGELFF. CDR3 in DNA: TGCAGTGCAAGACAGGGCGAAGGGACCGGGGAGCTGTTTTTT.

This clonotype was counted ten times or more. The rearrangement uses TRBV28 and TRBJ1-1; maybe TRBD1 (5 bases). This CDR3 contains 13 residues. Deletions cut 9 bases from V and 0 bases from J, with 11 bases between. The V gene's germline CDR1 is MDHEN and CDR2 SYDVKM. CDR3 sequence: CASWGLLNTEAFF. CDR3 sequence (DNA): TGTGCCAGTTGGGGCTTACTGAACACTGAAGCTTTCTTT.

This clonotype was observed a few times. This chain links TRBV18 with TRBJ2-7, with D possibly being TRBD1 (5 bases). The CDR3 loop spans 15 amino acids. Germline CDR1 KGHSH, CDR2 LQKENI. V lost 3 bases, J lost 0 bases, and 12 bases lay in between. In nucleotides, the CDR3 is TGTGCCAGCTCACCTCTGACAGCGACCTCCTACGAGCAGTACTTC. Protein: CASSPLTATSYEQYF.

This clonotype was picked up a small number of times. The chain has TRBV6-5 and TRBJ1-1, with 7 bases lining up with TRBD1. The CDR3 has 11 amino acids. Germline CDR1 MNHEY, CDR2 SVGAGI. V lost 7 bases and J lost 4; bases outside the gene matches: 0. Here the CDR3 DNA reads TGTGCCAGCAACAGGGGCACTGAAGCTTTCTTT. It encodes CASNRGTEAFF.